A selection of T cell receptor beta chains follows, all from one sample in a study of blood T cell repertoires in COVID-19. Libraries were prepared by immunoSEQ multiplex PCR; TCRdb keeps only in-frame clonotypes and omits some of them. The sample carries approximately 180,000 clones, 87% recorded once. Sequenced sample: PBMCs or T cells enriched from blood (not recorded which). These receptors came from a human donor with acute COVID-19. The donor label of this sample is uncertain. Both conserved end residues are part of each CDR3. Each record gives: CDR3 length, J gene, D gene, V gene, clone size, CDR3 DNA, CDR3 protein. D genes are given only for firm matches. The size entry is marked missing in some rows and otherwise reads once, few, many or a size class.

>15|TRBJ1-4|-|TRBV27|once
TGTGCCAGCAGCCCTTGGAGGGGCACTAATGAAAAACTGTTTTTT
CASSPWRGTNEKLFF
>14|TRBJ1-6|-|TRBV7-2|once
TGTGCCAGCAGCCCGGGGGGGTCGAATTCACCCCTCCACTTT
CASSPGGSNSPLHF
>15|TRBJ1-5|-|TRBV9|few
TGTGCCAGCAGCGTAGGTAACAGGAGCAATCAGCCCCAGCATTTT
CASSVGNRSNQPQHF
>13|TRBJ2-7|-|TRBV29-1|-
TGCAGCGTTGAAACAGGAAACTCCTACGAGCAGTACTTC
CSVETGNSYEQYF
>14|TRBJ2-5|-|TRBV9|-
TGTGCCAGCAGCGCCGCCGGGAACCAAGAGACCCAGTACTTC
CASSAAGNQETQYF
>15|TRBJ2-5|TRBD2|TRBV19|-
TGTGCCAGTAGTATAATGCGGGGGGCCCAAGAGACCCAGTACTTC
CASSIMRGAQETQYF
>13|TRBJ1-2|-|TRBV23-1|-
TGCGCCAGCAGTCAGCGGAGGGTCTATGGCTACACCTTC
CASSQRRVYGYTF
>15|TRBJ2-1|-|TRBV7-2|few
TGTGCCAGCAGCGCCAGCTCCAATCGGAGGAATGAGCAGTTCTTC
CASSASSNRRNEQFF
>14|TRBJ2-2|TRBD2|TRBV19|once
TGTGCCAGTAGTGGGGAGGGGAGGACCGGGGAGCTGTTTTTT
CASSGEGRTGELFF
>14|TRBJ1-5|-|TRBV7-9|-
TGTGCCAGCAGCTCTGTGTCGGGGGATCAGCCCCAGCATTTT
CASSSVSGDQPQHF
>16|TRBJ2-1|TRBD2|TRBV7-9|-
TGTGCCAGCAGCTTAGATATGCGGGGGTCTTTGGATGAGCAGTTCTTC
CASSLDMRGSLDEQFF
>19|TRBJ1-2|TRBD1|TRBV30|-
TGTGCCTGGAGGCCGTCCACAAAATCACAGGGGGTTTTGAACTATGGCTACACCTTC
CAWRPSTKSQGVLNYGYTF
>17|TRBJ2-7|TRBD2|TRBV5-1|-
TGCGCCAGCAGCTTGGTAGCTAGCGGGGTGGCAAACTACGAGCAGTACTTC
CASSLVASGVANYEQYF
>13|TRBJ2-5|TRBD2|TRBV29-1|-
TGCAGCTTCCGGACTAGTTTCGGAGAGACCCAGTACTTC
CSFRTSFGETQYF